These 28 T cell receptor beta chains share one sample of origin, sequenced in a study of human T cells and chemical hapten exposure. As to time point: patch test 1, 2 weeks after DPC sensitization. Specified treatment: therapeutic diphenylcyclopropenone sensitization with weekly scalp DPC. TCRdb called the RACE reads again in MiXCR, with one record for every CDR3 protein. The table has more than 65,000 distinct CDR3 sequences, about 6.8% seen once. This sample comprised whole blood, obtained in connection with sensitization to the hapten diphenylcyclopropenone (DPC). The receptors derive from a woman aged 25 to 45 with alopecia areata. Some clones in this sample may be carry-over from other donors' samples.

This chain joins TRBV20-1 and TRBJ2-3; perhaps D is TRBD1 or TRBD2 (5 bases each). Between the trimmed V and J ends, which lost 5 bases and 5 bases, there was a span of 14 bases. Per germline, CDR1 DFQATT and CDR2 SNEGSKA (reference sequence). The CDR3 has 13 residues. The CDR3 bases are TGCAGTGCTCCCGGGACCTCACGAGATACGCAGTATTTT. Translating gives CSAPGTSRDTQYF.

This clonotype was observed many times. The J gene is TRBJ1-1, the V gene TRBV29-1; TRBD1 is a possible D gene (6 bases). The CDR3 length is 17 residues. CDR1 SQVTM and CDR2 ANQGSEA come from the germline V gene. V lost 2 bases and J 1 base, leaving 20 bases between the germline ends. The CDR3 sequence is CSVERPLGQTTNTEAFF. In nucleotides, the CDR3 is TGCAGCGTTGAAAGGCCTTTAGGACAGACCACGAACACTGAAGCTTTCTTT.

On this clonotype: A much bigger clone sits one base away, suggesting this may be a read error. This chain joins TRBV14 and TRBJ2-7, with 7 bases matching TRBD2. Unmatched junction bases numbered 10, after V lost 0 bases and J lost 5 bases. The CDR3 is made up of 16 amino acids. CDR1 is SGHDN, CDR2 FVKESK, per germline. The CDR3 nucleotides read TGTGCCAGCAGCCAAGATTCGGCAGCGGGATCCGACGAGCAGTACTTC. This translates into CASSQDSAAGSDEQYF.

The chain couples TRBV12-3 or TRBV12-4 to TRBJ1-3, with a weak D call TRBD1 (6 bases). Trimming cost V 5 bases and J 2 bases, with 16 bases left between them. The CDR3 sequence is 16 residues long. The CDR3 nucleotides are TGTGCCAGCAGTCCCGGCAACAGGGTGACTGGAAACACCATATATTTT. It is translated as CASSPGNRVTGNTIYF.

Concerning this clonotype itself: A much larger clone sits a single nucleotide away, making a read error possible. The chain recombines TRBV12-3 or TRBV12-4 with TRBJ2-3; tentative D call: TRBD1 (5 bases). This CDR3 is built from 15 residues. CDR3 sequence reads: CASSPLQVSTDTRYF. DNA for the CDR3: TGTGCCAGCAGTCCCCTACAGGTTAGCACAGATACGCGGTATTTT.

V gene TRBV30 combines with J gene TRBJ1-2; a possible D gene is TRBD1 (5 bases). The CDR3 is made up of 14 amino acids. Germline CDR1 and CDR2: GTSNPN and SVGIG (reference sequence). Trimming left V 4 bases short and J 4 bases short, with 16 bases between. Here the CDR3 DNA reads TGTGCCTGGACCCAGGGCCTTGAATCCTATGGCTACACCTTC. Amino acid sequence: CAWTQGLESYGYTF.

Ten or more counts support this clonotype. The CDR3 here is CSAETSGGFDTQYF. DNA for the CDR3: TGCAGTGCGGAGACTAGCGGGGGGTTCGATACGCAGTATTTT. The chain joins TRBV20-1 to TRBJ2-3; TRBD2 matches at 13 bases. J gave up 6 bases and V 6 bases, and 6 bases lay outside the gene matches. This CDR3 has 14 amino acids. Looked up from germline, CDR1 is DFQATT and CDR2 is SNEGSKA (reference sequence).

This clonotype appeared many times. The chain recombines TRBV29-1 with TRBJ1-1, with D hard to call. V was shortened by 3 bases and J by 1 base, with 9 bases between the two germline ends. Germline V lookup: CDR1 SQVTM, CDR2 ANQGSEA. The CDR3 is 13 amino acids. CDR3 in amino acids: CSVERDPNTEAFF. CDR3 coding DNA: TGCAGCGTTGAGCGTGACCCGAACACTGAAGCTTTCTTT.

The chain joins TRBV29-1 to TRBJ2-1; 9 bases are shared with TRBD2. The junction had 7 bases not matched to a gene; V was cut back by 6 bases and J by 7 bases. From germline, CDR1 is SQVTM and CDR2 ANQGSEA. The CDR3 is 13 amino acids. CDR3: CSVTAGGLNEQFF. The DNA of the CDR3 is TGCAGCGTCACCGCGGGGGGGCTGAATGAGCAGTTCTTC.

This chain connects TRBV5-1 to TRBJ2-4; D gene uncertain. The CDR3 is 14 residues long. CDR1 is SGHRS, CDR2 YFSETQ, per germline. The V end lost 0 bases, the J end lost 5 bases, and 9 bases lay between the germline ends. CDR3 amino acids: CASSLGPQENIQYF. CDR3 in DNA: TGCGCCAGCAGCTTGGGACCGCAGGAAAACATTCAGTACTTC.

This clonotype came up a few times. The chain couples TRBV20-1 to TRBJ2-1; unclear D gene. Germline V gene data show CDR1 as DFQATT and CDR2 as SNEGSKA (reference sequence). Trimming stripped 1 base from V and 0 bases from J, with 10 bases between. There are 15 residues in the CDR3. CDR3 nucleotides: TGCAGTGCTAGAGGTATCCCGAGCTCCTACAATGAGCAGTTCTTC. Protein sequence: CSARGIPSSYNEQFF.

Concerning this clonotype: This sequence may be a read error, since a much larger clone differs from it by one base. This chain uses TRBV20-1 with TRBJ2-5; 7 nucleotides agree with TRBD1. This CDR3 contains 12 residues. The germline gives CDR1 DFQATT, CDR2 SNEGSKA (reference sequence). The CDR3 loop is CNAQTGQETQYF. CDR3 nucleotides: TGCAATGCTCAGACAGGGCAAGAGACCCAGTACTTC.

The DNA for the CDR3 is TGTGCCAGCAGTTTAAGACAATATAGCAATCAGCCCCAGCATTTT. It translates to CASSLRQYSNQPQHF. The chain employs TRBV27 and TRBJ1-5; the D is unclear. V lost 2 bases to trimming and J lost 0 bases, with 8 bases between them. The CDR3 extends over 15 amino acids. The germline gives CDR1 MNHEY, CDR2 SMNVEV (reference sequence).

CDR3 region: CASSLGSQSNTEAFF. The CDR3 DNA reads as TGTGCCAGCAGCTTAGGGTCTCAGTCGAACACTGAAGCTTTCTTT. V and J are TRBV7-9 and TRBJ1-1; D is uncertain. V was trimmed by 1 base and J by 1 base, leaving 10 bases between them. The CDR3 has 15 amino acids. CDR1 SEHNR and CDR2 FQNEAQ come from the germline V gene (reference sequence). Filled out from reference TRBV7-9 and TRBJ1-1, the complete variable domain reads DTGVSQNPRHKITKRGQNVTFRCDPISEHNRLYWYRQTLGQGPEFLTYFQNEAQLEKSRLLSDRFSAERPKGSFSTLEIQRTEQGDSAMYLCASSLGSQSNTEAFFGQGTRLTVV.

The chain employs TRBV7-9 and TRBJ1-2; 8 bases fit TRBD1. Germline V gene sequence: CDR1 SEHNR, CDR2 FQNEAQ (reference sequence). Trimming removed 4 bases from V and 0 bases from J; junction bases left unmatched: 10. The CDR3 spans 17 residues. The CDR3 coding sequence is TGTGCCAGCAGCTCGACAGGGGCGGCGTATTCTAACTATGGCTACACCTTC. It is translated as CASSSTGAAYSNYGYTF.

This clonotype was counted only a few times. This chain joins TRBV2 and TRBJ1-1; D gene unclear. This CDR3 is 15 amino acids long. CDR1 is SNHLY and CDR2 is FYNNEI in the germline V gene. V dropped 7 bases and J dropped 4 bases, with 19 bases sitting between them. The CDR3 loop is CASIPKRTGVTEAFF. The CDR3 DNA reads TGTGCCAGCATCCCGAAGCGCACCGGGGTCACTGAAGCTTTCTTT.

V is TRBV29-1 and J is TRBJ1-2; D remains unclear. Between the trimmed V and J ends, which lost 7 bases and 7 bases, there was a span of 10 bases. Germline loops: CDR1 SQVTM, CDR2 ANQGSEA. This CDR3 region has 10 residues. The CDR3 region has the DNA TGCAGCGCCAGCACTGGTGGCTACACCTTC. It specifies CSASTGGYTF.

This clonotype occurred many times. This chain uses TRBV3-1 with TRBJ2-1; TRBD2 is a possible D gene (5 bases). V was pared by 4 bases and J by 9 bases, with 16 bases between. In germline, CDR1 is LGHDT, CDR2 YNNKEL (reference sequence). The CDR3 covers 14 residues. The CDR3 nucleotides read TGTGCCAGCAGCCCGGTGAGAGGGATGGGTGAGCAGTTCTTC. Protein: CASSPVRGMGEQFF.

This clonotype has at least ten counts. The rearrangement links TRBV7-2 to TRBJ2-5, with 9 bases aligning to TRBD2. With V trimmed by 2 bases and J by 2 bases, 0 bases remained unmatched. The CDR3 totals 14 residues. Germline CDR1 SGHTA, CDR2 FQGNSA. The CDR3 spells CASSLLAGQETQYF. CDR3 sequence (DNA): TGTGCCAGCAGCTTACTAGCGGGGCAAGAGACCCAGTACTTC.

A word on this clonotype: A much larger clone is a single base away; this may be a read error. V is TRBV12-3 or TRBV12-4 and J is TRBJ2-5; tentatively, D is TRBD2 (5 bases). The CDR3 contains 13 residues. Trimming removed 5 bases from V and 5 bases from J, with 12 bases in between. The CDR3 here is CASSPQLGETQYF. DNA of the CDR3: TGTGCCAGCAGTCCACAACTAGGCGAGACCCAGTACTTC.

This clonotype has at least ten counts. This chain joins TRBV2 and TRBJ2-1, with 12 positions matching TRBD1. Germline values: CDR1 SNHLY, CDR2 FYNNEI. Trimming at V came to 6 bases and at J to 8 bases, leaving 8 bases not matched to a gene. The CDR3 spans 15 residues. The CDR3 bases are TGTGCCAGCAGCGTCGGGACAGGGGGCTGGGATGAGCAGTTCTTC. Translation gives CASSVGTGGWDEQFF.

This clonotype was recorded a few times. The chain uses TRBV28 and TRBJ1-2; D unclear. Trimming shortened V by 6 bases and J by 5 bases, and 19 bases separated the two germline ends. CDR1 and CDR2 (germline): MDHEN, SYDVKM. The CDR3 is 15 residues long. CDR3: CASSRPPGLGYGYTF. CDR3 DNA: TGTGCCAGCAGCCGCCCGCCAGGATTGGGGTATGGCTACACCTTC.

This clonotype was counted a few times. The V and J genes are TRBV11-2 and TRBJ1-1, with a weak D call TRBD1 (6 bases). The CDR3 runs to 15 residues. Per germline, CDR1 SGHAT and CDR2 FQNNGV. V lost 2 bases and J lost 2, with 12 bases in between. In nucleotides, the CDR3 is TGTGCCAGCAGCTTAACCACAGGGTGCAACACTGAAGCTTTCTTT. It translates to CASSLTTGCNTEAFF.

There are a few counts of this clonotype. The V call is TRBV29-1, the J call TRBJ2-2, with a possible D match to TRBD1 (6 bases). Germline-derived CDR1 and CDR2 are SQVTM and ANQGSEA. V dropped 7 bases and J dropped 6 bases, with 9 bases sitting between them. This CDR3 has 11 residues. The CDR3 nucleotides read TGCAGCGCGGACAGTTCCGGGGAGCTGTTTTTT. Translated, it gives CSADSSGELFF.

The CDR3 DNA follows: TGCAGCGTTGGACAGCAGGATCAGCCCCAGCATTTT. Protein: CSVGQQDQPQHF. This rearrangement joins TRBV29-1 to TRBJ1-5, with a possible D match to TRBD1 (5 bases). The germline CDR1 and CDR2 sequences are SQVTM and ANQGSEA. The V gene lost 4 bases and the J gene lost 5 bases, with 9 bases spanning the gap. The CDR3 is made up of 12 amino acids.

The chain uses TRBV7-8 and TRBJ1-4, with D unclear. CDR3 length: 17 residues. Per germline, CDR1 SGHVS and CDR2 FQNEAQ. Deletions cut 4 bases from V and 0 bases from J, with 15 bases between. CDR3 protein: CASSSARYRSTNEKLFF. The CDR3 nucleotides read TGTGCCAGCAGCTCAGCCCGCTACAGATCAACTAATGAAAAACTGTTTTTT.

There are many counts of this clonotype. CDR3 amino acids: CATRRGAAEAFF. The CDR3 DNA follows: TGTGCCACGAGGAGGGGGGCAGCTGAAGCTTTCTTT. The chain links TRBV6-2 or TRBV6-3 to TRBJ1-1; a possible D gene is TRBD1 (6 bases). There are 12 residues in the CDR3. Trimming pared 10 bases from V and 6 bases from J, leaving 15 bases between. Germline-derived CDR1 and CDR2 are MNHEY and SVGEGT.

The chain couples TRBV24-1 to TRBJ2-3; D is perhaps TRBD1 (5 bases). This CDR3 has 13 amino acids. The ends were cut back, 7 bases at V and 1 base at J, with 8 bases in the middle. CDR1 is KGHDR and CDR2 is SFDVKD in the germline V gene. The CDR3 spells CATRGAGTDTQYF. For the CDR3, the DNA is TGTGCCACCAGAGGGGCCGGCACAGATACGCAGTATTTT.